The rows below give T cell receptor beta chains drawn from one sample of a study of T-cell memory formation after mild COVID-19. TCRdb reanalysed the 5' RACE reads using MiXCR and keeps one entry per CDR3 protein. Of roughly 130,000 distinct CDR3 sequences in the sample, 16% were seen once. Sequenced material: PBMCs or a T cell subset sorted from them (not recorded which). The source of these receptors is an adult woman who had mild COVID-19 (a few samples of this study predate the infection). Cell type and time point are not known. CDR3s include the opening cysteine and the closing phenylalanine or tryptophan. The D gene is left open where the match is weak. Clone size is given for some rows only: seen once, a few or many times, or a class if the clone is expanded.

abundance	d_gene	j_gene	v_gene	CDR3aa	CDR3nt
.	TRBD2	TRBJ2-5	TRBV4-2	CASSPPLAGGPGETQYF	TGTGCCAGCAGCCCGCCCTTAGCGGGAGGGCCCGGGGAGACCCAGTACTTC
few	.	TRBJ2-1	TRBV19	CASSRSESSAHEQFF	TGTGCCAGTAGTAGGTCTGAGTCTAGCGCCCATGAGCAGTTCTTC
few	.	TRBJ2-7	TRBV7-9	CAIPTQGGEQYF	TGTGCCATCCCCACACAGGGTGGGGAGCAGTACTTC
few	TRBD2	TRBJ2-2	TRBV2	CASSGLSGGNTGELFF	TGTGCCAGCAGTGGGTTGAGCGGGGGGAACACCGGGGAGCTGTTTTTT
.	TRBD2	TRBJ2-2	TRBV6-2/TRBV6-3	CASSYLAGVVTGELFF	TGTGCCAGCAGTTACTTAGCGGGAGTGGTCACCGGGGAGCTGTTTTTT
.	.	TRBJ2-2	TRBV2	CASSASQGGAGELFF	TGTGCCAGCAGTGCCTCCCAGGGAGGCGCCGGGGAGCTGTTTTTT
.	.	TRBJ2-1	TRBV5-1	CASSPVGYNEQFF	TGCGCCAGCAGCCCCGTAGGGTACAATGAGCAGTTCTTC
few	.	TRBJ2-7	TRBV13	CASSPVRTSYEQYF	TGTGCCAGCAGCCCGGTTAGGACCTCCTACGAGCAGTACTTC
.	.	TRBJ2-3	TRBV3-1	CASSPRGAGLSTDTQYF	TGTGCCAGCAGCCCCCGGGGCGCGGGACTGTCTACAGATACGCAGTATTTT
.	TRBD1	TRBJ1-5	TRBV18	CASSLSLGQGLNQPQHF	TGTGCCAGCTCACTCTCCCTTGGACAGGGCCTCAATCAGCCCCAGCATTTT
few	.	TRBJ1-2	TRBV3-1	CASSRSDNYGYTF	TGTGCCAGCAGCCGCAGCGACAACTATGGCTACACCTTC
few	.	TRBJ1-6	TRBV4-1	CASSQVAGGRNSPLHF	TGCGCCAGCAGCCAAGTCGCGGGGGGCCGTAATTCACCCCTCCACTTT
.	.	TRBJ2-1	TRBV12-3/TRBV12-4	CASSRGGNEQFF	TGTGCCAGCAGTCGAGGGGGAAATGAGCAGTTCTTC
few	.	TRBJ1-5	TRBV23-1	CASSQSSERGIGNQPQHF	TGCGCCAGCAGTCAATCGAGCGAAAGGGGGATCGGCAATCAGCCCCAGCATTTT
many	.	TRBJ1-2	TRBV7-2	CASSLANYGYTF	TGTGCCAGCAGCTTAGCTAACTATGGCTACACCTTC
.	.	TRBJ2-7	TRBV7-6	CASSSSWGSYEQYF	TGTGCCAGCAGCTCCAGCTGGGGCTCCTACGAGCAGTACTTC
few	.	TRBJ2-7	TRBV19	CASKSDRRAYEQYF	TGTGCCAGTAAATCCGACAGGAGAGCCTACGAGCAGTACTTC
few	.	TRBJ2-3	TRBV5-1	CASSLAVVGEHTDTQYF	TGCGCCAGCAGCTTGGCCGTGGTGGGGGAGCACACAGATACGCAGTATTTT
.	.	TRBJ2-2	TRBV15	CATSRKLSPAPGELFF	TGTGCCACCAGCAGGAAATTGAGCCCCGCACCCGGGGAGCTGTTTTTT
.	.	TRBJ1-1	TRBV5-1	CASSLDYRPNTEAFF	TGCGCCAGCAGCTTAGATTACAGACCGAACACTGAAGCTTTCTTT
few	.	TRBJ1-2	TRBV24-1	CATNSTGTALYGYTF	TGTGCCACCAACTCGACCGGGACGGCCCTCTATGGCTACACCTTC